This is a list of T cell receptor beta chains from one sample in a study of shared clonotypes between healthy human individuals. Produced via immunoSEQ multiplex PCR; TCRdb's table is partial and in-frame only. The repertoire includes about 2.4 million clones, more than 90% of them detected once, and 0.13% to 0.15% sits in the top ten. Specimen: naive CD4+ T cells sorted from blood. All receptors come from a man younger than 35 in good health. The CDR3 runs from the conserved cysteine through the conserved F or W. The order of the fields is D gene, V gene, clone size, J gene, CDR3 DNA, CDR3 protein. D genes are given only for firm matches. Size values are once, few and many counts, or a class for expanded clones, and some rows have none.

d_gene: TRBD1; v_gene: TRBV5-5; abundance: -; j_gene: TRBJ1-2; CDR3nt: TGTGCCAGCAGCTCGGGGACAGGGAGGATCTATGGCTACACCTTC; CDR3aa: CASSSGTGRIYGYTF
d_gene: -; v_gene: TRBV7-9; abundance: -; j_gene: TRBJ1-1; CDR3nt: TGTGCCAGCCAAAGGGGGGGCGCGAGCACTGAAGCTTTCTTT; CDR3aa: CASQRGGASTEAFF
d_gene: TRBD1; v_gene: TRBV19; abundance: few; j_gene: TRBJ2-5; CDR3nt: TGTGCCAGTAGTATTGACAGGGTTCGGCAAGAGACCCAGTACTTC; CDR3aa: CASSIDRVRQETQYF
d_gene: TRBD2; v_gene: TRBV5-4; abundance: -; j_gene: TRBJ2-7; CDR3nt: TGTGCCAGCAGCTCCAAGACTAGCCCGGAGCAGTACTTC; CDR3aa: CASSSKTSPEQYF
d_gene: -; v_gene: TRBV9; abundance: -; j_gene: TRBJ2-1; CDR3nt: TGTGCCAGCAGCCCCCGACAGCCGGGCGATGAGCAGTTCTTC; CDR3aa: CASSPRQPGDEQFF
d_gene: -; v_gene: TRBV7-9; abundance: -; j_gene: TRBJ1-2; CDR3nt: TGTGCCAGCAGCTTAGTACCCAGTGATTATGGCTACACCTTC; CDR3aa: CASSLVPSDYGYTF
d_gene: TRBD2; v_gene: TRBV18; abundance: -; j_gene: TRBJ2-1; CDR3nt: TGTGCCAGCTCACCATCCGACCAGTTTAGCGGGAGGAAAAATGAGCAGTTCTTC; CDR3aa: CASSPSDQFSGRKNEQFF
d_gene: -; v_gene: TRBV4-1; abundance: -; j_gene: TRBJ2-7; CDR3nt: TGCGCCAGCAGCCGAGACTCACAGGGCGGGGATCCCTACGAGCAGTACTTC; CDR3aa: CASSRDSQGGDPYEQYF
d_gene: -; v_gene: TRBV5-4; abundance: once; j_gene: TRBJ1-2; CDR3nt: TGTGCCAGCAGAGCCGCGGGTCCTAACTATGGCTACACCTTC; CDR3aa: CASRAAGPNYGYTF
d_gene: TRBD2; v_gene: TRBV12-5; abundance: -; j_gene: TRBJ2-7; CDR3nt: TGTGCTAGTGGTTTAAGGCTAGCGGGAACTCCTAACTCCTACGAGCAGTACTTC; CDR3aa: CASGLRLAGTPNSYEQYF
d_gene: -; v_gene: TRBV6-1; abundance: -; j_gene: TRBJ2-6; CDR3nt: TGTGCCAGCAGTGATGGGGGTGCGGGGGCCAACGTCCTGACTTTC; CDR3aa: CASSDGGAGANVLTF
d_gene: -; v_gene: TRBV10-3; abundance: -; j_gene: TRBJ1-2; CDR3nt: TGTGCCATCAGTGAGTCGACTTATAGGACTGGCTACACCTTC; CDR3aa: CAISESTYRTGYTF
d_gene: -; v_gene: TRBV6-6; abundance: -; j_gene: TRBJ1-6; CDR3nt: TGTGCCAGCAGGCCCGAGCTATCGGTATCACCCCTCCACTTT; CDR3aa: CASRPELSVSPLHF
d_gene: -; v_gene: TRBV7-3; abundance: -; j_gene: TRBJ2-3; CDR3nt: TGTGCCAGCAGCTTAACGTATGGCGGAACAGATACGCAGTATTTT; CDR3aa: CASSLTYGGTDTQYF
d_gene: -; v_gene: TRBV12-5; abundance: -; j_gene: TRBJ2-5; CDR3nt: TGTGCTAGTGGTTTGGTACCTTCCTATGATGTCCAGTACTTC; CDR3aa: CASGLVPSYDVQYF
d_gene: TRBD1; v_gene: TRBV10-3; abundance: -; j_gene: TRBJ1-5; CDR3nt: TGTGCCATCAGTGAAAGGACAGGGGATAGCAATCAGCCCCAGCATTTT; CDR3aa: CAISERTGDSNQPQHF
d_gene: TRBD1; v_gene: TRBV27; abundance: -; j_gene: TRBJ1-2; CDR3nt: TGTGCCAGCAGTTTAGGACAGGGGGTATGGGGCTACACCTTC; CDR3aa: CASSLGQGVWGYTF
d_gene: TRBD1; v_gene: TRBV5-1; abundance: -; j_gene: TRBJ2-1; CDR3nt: TGCGCCAGCAGCGCTTGGGGGACAGGGGAGAATGAGCAGTTCTTC; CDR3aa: CASSAWGTGENEQFF
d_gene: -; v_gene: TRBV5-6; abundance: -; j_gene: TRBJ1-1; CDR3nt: TGTGCCAGCAGCTTGGGGGGGAAGACTGAAGCTTTCTTT; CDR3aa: CASSLGGKTEAFF
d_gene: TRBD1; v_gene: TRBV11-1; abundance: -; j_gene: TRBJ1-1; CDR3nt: TGTGCCAGCAGCTTATCAGGGGGCGCGACAAAAGACACTGAAGCTTTCTTT; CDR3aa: CASSLSGGATKDTEAFF
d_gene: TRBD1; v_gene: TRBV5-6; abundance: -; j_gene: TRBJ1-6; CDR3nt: TGTGCCAGCAGCGCCGGGACAGGGGTTTCACCCCTCCACTTT; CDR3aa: CASSAGTGVSPLHF
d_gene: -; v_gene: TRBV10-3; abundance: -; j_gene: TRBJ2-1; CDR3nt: TGTGCCATCAGTGATGGATTAACGGGCTATGAGCAGTTCTTC; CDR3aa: CAISDGLTGYEQFF
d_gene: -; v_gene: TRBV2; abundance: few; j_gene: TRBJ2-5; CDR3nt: TGTGCCTACTCGGGGGCACGGGCGACCCAGTACTTC; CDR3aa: CAYSGARATQYF
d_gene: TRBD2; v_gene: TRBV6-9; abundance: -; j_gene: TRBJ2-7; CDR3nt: TGTGCCAGCAGCCATCCCAGCGGGAGGGACGAGCAGTACTTC; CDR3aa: CASSHPSGRDEQYF
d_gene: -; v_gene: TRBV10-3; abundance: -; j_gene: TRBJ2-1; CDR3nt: TGTGCCATCAGTGACGGGTCGGGAACGGGGAATGAGCAGTTCTTC; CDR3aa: CAISDGSGTGNEQFF
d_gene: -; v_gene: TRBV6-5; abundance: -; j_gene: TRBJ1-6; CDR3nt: TGTGCCAGCAGATACAGGGAAGTATCTTCACCCCTCCACTTT; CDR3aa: CASRYREVSSPLHF
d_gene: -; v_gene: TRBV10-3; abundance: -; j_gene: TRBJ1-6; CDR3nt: TGTGCCATCAGTGAGTCGTTGGGAAATTCACCCCTCCACTTT; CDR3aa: CAISESLGNSPLHF
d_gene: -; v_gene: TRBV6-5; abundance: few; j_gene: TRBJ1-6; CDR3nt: TGTGCCAGCAGTTACTCACAGCGACCAAATTCACCCCTCCACTTT; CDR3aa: CASSYSQRPNSPLHF
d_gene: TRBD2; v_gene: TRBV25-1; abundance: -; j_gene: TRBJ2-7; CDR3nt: TGTGCCTCGACTAGCGGTGTGTTGGGGGGTTACGAGCAGTACTTC; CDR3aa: CASTSGVLGGYEQYF
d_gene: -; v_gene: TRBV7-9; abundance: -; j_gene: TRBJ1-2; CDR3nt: TGTGCCAGCAGCACCCTGGGAGGCTACACCTTC; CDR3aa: CASSTLGGYTF
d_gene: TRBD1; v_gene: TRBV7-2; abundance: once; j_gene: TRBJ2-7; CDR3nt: TGTGCCAGCAGCCAAGGGACAGGGGGCGCAAAGCAGTACTTC; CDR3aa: CASSQGTGGAKQYF
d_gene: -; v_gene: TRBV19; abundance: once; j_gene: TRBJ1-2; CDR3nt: TGTGCCAGCAGACAGAATGGCTACACCTTC; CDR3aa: CASRQNGYTF
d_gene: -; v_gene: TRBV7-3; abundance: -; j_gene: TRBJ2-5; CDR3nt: TGTGCCAGCAGCTTAAGGTTTGGGGAGACCCAGTACTTC; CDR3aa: CASSLRFGETQYF
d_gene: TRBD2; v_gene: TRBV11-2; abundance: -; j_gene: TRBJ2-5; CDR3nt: TGTGCCAGCAGCTCGGGACTAGCGGGCGTGGAGACCCAGTACTTC; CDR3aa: CASSSGLAGVETQYF
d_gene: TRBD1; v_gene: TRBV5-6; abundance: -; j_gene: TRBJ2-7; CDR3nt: TGTGCCAGCAGCCCGGACAGGGGAAGAGTGGGGCACGAGCAGTACTTC; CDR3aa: CASSPDRGRVGHEQYF
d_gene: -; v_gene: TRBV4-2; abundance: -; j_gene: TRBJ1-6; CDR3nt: TGTGCCAGCAGCCAAGATGGCGGTCCACCCCTCCACTTT; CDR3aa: CASSQDGGPPLHF
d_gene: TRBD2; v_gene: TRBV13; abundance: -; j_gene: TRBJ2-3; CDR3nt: TGTGCCAGCAGCGCGCGGGGGGGCCGAAGCACAGATACGCAGTATTTT; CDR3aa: CASSARGGRSTDTQYF
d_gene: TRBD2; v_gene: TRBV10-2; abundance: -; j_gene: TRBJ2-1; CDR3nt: TGCGCCAGCAGTGAGTACGGGACTAGCGAGTTCTTC; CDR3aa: CASSEYGTSEFF
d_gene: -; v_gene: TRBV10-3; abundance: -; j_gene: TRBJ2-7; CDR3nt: TGTGCCATCAGTGGTGGGTACTCCTACGAGCAGTACTTC; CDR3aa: CAISGGYSYEQYF
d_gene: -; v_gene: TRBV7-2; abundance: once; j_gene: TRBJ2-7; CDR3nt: TGTGCCAGCAGACTGACCGGGCAGGGAGGCTACGAGCAGTACTTC; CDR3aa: CASRLTGQGGYEQYF
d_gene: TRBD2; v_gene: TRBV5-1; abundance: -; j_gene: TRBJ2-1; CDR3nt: TGCGCCAGCAGGGGGACTAGCGAAATGGATGAGCAGTTCTTC; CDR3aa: CASRGTSEMDEQFF
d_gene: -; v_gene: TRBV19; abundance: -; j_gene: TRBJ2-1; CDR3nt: TGTGCCAGTAGTATAGGCGGGTTTCATGGGTACAATGAGCAGTTCTTC; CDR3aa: CASSIGGFHGYNEQFF
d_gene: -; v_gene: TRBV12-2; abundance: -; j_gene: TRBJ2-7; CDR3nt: TGTGCAAGTCGCTTAGACTACCGGGACAGGGGCTACGAGCAGTACTTC; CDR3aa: CASRLDYRDRGYEQYF
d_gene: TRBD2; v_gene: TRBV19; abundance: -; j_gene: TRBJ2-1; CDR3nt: TGTGCCAGTAGTATAGGTGAGCGGGAGTACTGGAGCTCCTACAATGAGCAGTTCTTC; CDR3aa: CASSIGEREYWSSYNEQFF
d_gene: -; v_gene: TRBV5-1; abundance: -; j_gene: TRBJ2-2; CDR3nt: TGCGCCAGCAGTCCGGGCGGGGCCTTTTTCACCGGGGAGCTGTTTTTT; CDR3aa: CASSPGGAFFTGELFF
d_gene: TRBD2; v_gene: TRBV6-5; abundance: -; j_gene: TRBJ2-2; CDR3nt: TGTGCCAGCAGTAACGGGCTAGCGGGGGCCGGGGAGCTGTTTTTT; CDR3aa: CASSNGLAGAGELFF
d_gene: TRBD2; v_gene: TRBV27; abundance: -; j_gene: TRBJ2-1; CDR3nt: TGTGCCAGCAGGCTAGCGGGCTACTCCTACAATGAGCAGTTCTTC; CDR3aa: CASRLAGYSYNEQFF
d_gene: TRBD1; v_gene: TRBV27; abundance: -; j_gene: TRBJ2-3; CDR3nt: TGTGCCAGCAGTTGGACTTACGGGACAGGGGGCACAGATACGCAGTATTTT; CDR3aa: CASSWTYGTGGTDTQYF
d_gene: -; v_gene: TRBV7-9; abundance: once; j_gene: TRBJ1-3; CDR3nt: TGTGCCAGCAGCTTAGCGTACAGCAGCTCTGGAAACACCATATATTTT; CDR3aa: CASSLAYSSSGNTIYF